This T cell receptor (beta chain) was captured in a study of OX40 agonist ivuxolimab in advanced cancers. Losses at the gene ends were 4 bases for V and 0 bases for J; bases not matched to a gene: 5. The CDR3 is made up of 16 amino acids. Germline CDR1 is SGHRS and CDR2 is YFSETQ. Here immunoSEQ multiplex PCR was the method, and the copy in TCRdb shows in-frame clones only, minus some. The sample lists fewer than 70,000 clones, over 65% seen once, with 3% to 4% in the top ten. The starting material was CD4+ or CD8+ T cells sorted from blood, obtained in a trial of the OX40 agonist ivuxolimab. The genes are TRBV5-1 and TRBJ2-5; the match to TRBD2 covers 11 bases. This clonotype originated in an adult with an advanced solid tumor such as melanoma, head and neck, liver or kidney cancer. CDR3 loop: CASSQGLAGNQETQYF. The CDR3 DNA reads TGCGCCAGCAGCCAAGGACTAGCGGGTAACCAAGAGACCCAGTACTTC.